These 30 T cell receptor beta chains were sequenced from one sample in a study of beta chain features in type 1 diabetes. Every bit of the isolated RNA underwent reverse transcription, so sequencing read expressed TCRB transcripts. The protocol was immunoSEQ multiplex PCR, while the TCRdb copy is restricted to in-frame clones and leaves out a portion. The sample holds around 600,000 clones, roughly an eighth seen once. Study-wide results and limits: Within each of all four CD4+ subsets, Type 1 diabetes patients had TCRB CDR3s that were moderately but significantly shorter.

No antigens are known for them. The specimen was naive CD4+ T cells from blood. The origin of the receptors is a man aged 25-40 years with type 1 diabetes.

The chain has TRBV9 and TRBJ2-6; maybe TRBD2 (5 bases). The CDR3 loop spans 19 amino acids. The germline V gene has CDR1 SGDLS and CDR2 YYNGEE. V lost 0 bases and J 0 bases, leaving 16 bases between the germline ends. CDR3 in amino acids: CASSVASGSLRSGANVLTF. The CDR3 nucleotides read TGTGCCAGCAGCGTAGCTTCTGGGAGTCTCCGCTCTGGGGCCAACGTCCTGACTTTC.

In its sample, this clone was seen a few times. The V and J genes are TRBV11-3 and TRBJ2-7; D call uncertain. The CDR3 consists of 14 residues. Germline V gives CDR1 SGHNT, CDR2 YENEEA. Between the trimmed V and J ends, which lost 5 bases and 4 bases, there was a span of 15 bases. CDR3 amino acids: CASSVTDFGYEQYF. The CDR3 nucleotides read TGTGCCAGCAGCGTAACAGATTTTGGATACGAGCAGTACTTC.

On this clone: The junction departs from germline at one end; a sequencing error may be responsible. The chain joins TRBV7-2 to TRBJ2-3; TRBD2 aligns across 9 bases. The CDR3 loop spans 12 amino acids. The germline gives CDR1 SGHTA, CDR2 FQGNSA. CDR3 DNA sequence: TGTGCCAGCAGCTCTGCCGGGACTAGCCTCTCCTTT. Protein sequence: CASSSAGTSLSF.

This clone was seen many times. This CDR3 is also generated by other DNA sequences in the sample. The chain uses TRBV11-2 and TRBJ2-3; D gene ambiguous. The germline gives CDR1 SGHAT, CDR2 FQNNGV. This CDR3 comprises 13 residues. Trimming shortened V by 2 bases and J by 0 bases, and 3 bases separated the two germline ends. CDR3 amino acids: CASSLWSTDTQYF. DNA of the CDR3: TGTGCCAGCAGCTTATGGAGCACAGATACGCAGTATTTT.

Only a few counts were recorded for this clone. This sequence joins TRBV5-8 and TRBJ2-3; no clear D. This CDR3 comprises 13 residues. Trimming took off 3 bases at V and 5 bases at J, with 10 bases between the two ends. The germline V gene has CDR1 SGHTS and CDR2 YDEGEE. In nucleotides, the CDR3 is TGTGCCAGCAGCTGGCTCTACCAAGATACGCAGTATTTT. It specifies CASSWLYQDTQYF.

This chain joins TRBV10-3 and TRBJ2-3; a possible D gene is TRBD1 (5 bases). Germline CDR1 reads ENHRY; CDR2 reads SYGVKD. Trimming removed 6 bases at V and 1 base at J, with 8 bases between. The length of the CDR3 is 13 residues. CDR3 sequence: CAIRGRGTDTQYF. The CDR3 bases are TGTGCCATCAGAGGCAGGGGCACAGATACGCAGTATTTT.

This clone was found a few times. This chain uses TRBV7-2 with TRBJ2-1; D gene ambiguous. V lost 3 bases, J lost 13 bases, and 10 bases lay in between. CDR3 length equals 11 residues. Germline V gene lookup returns CDR1 SGHTA and CDR2 FQGNSA. CDR3 sequence reads: CASSLGQPQFF. CDR3 nucleotides: TGTGCCAGCAGCTTGGGCCAGCCTCAGTTCTTC.

This clone turned up a few times. V is TRBV30 and J is TRBJ2-7, with 9 bases lining up with TRBD1. CDR3 length: 14 amino acids. CDR1 is GTSNPN, CDR2 SVGIG, per germline (reference sequence). This chain's CDR3 is CASGQGQSRYEQYF. The CDR3 bases are TGTGCATCTGGACAGGGGCAATCTCGGTACGAGCAGTACTTC.

This clone was seen a handful of times. The J gene is TRBJ2-5, the V gene TRBV5-6; perhaps TRBD1 as D (6 bases). Trimming left V 4 bases short and J 9 bases short, with 22 bases between. This CDR3 is built from 15 residues. Germline CDR1 is SGHDT and CDR2 is YYEEEE. The CDR3, as DNA: TGTGCCAGCAGCAGAGGGGGTCACCCCCCGGTGGCCCAGTACTTC. It translates to CASSRGGHPPVAQYF.

CDR3 region: CSATTGGKNIQYF. CDR3 nucleotide sequence: TGCAGCGCCACAACCGGGGGCAAAAACATTCAGTACTTC. The chain recombines TRBV29-1 with TRBJ2-4; TRBD2 is a possible D gene (6 bases). The CDR3 has 13 residues. The V gene's germline CDR1 is SQVTM and CDR2 ANQGSEA. V was clipped by 7 bases and J by 3 bases, with 13 bases between them.

This clone has more than one count but fewer than ten. The CDR3 loop is CAWSVRQGGEKLFF. CDR3 sequence (DNA): TGTGCCTGGAGTGTAAGGCAGGGCGGAGAAAAACTGTTTTTT. The J gene is TRBJ1-4, the V gene TRBV30, with a weak D call TRBD1 (5 bases). Germline-derived CDR1 and CDR2 are GTSNPN and SVGIG (reference sequence). V dropped 0 bases and J dropped 8 bases, with 13 bases sitting between them. The CDR3 sequence is 14 residues long.

The chain recombines TRBV28 with TRBJ1-2, with no clear D. Trimming shortened V by 4 bases and J by 3 bases, and 15 bases separated the two germline ends. This CDR3 is built from 15 residues. The germline gives CDR1 MDHEN, CDR2 SYDVKM. Here the CDR3 reads CASSSTTLGYYGYTF. The CDR3, as DNA: TGTGCCAGCAGTTCAACAACCTTGGGGTACTATGGCTACACCTTC.

In its sample, this clone was seen a few times. J is TRBJ1-2 and V is TRBV2, with 11 nucleotides matching TRBD1. This CDR3 is built from 14 residues. The V gene end was trimmed by 11 bases and the J gene end by 2 bases; junction bases not matched to a gene: 7. Germline CDR1 SNHLY, CDR2 FYNNEI. CDR3 residues: CAGGGTGGNYGYTF. DNA of the CDR3: TGTGCCGGAGGGGGGACAGGGGGAAACTATGGCTACACCTTC.

This clone was seen a few times. The chain couples TRBV7-2 to TRBJ2-5; D possibly corresponds to TRBD2 (6 bases). With 4 bases removed from V and 5 bases from J, the gap between germline ends came to 14 bases. The CDR3 contains 14 residues. The germline V gene encodes CDR1 SGHTA and CDR2 FQGNSA. The CDR3 DNA follows: TGTGCCAGCAGCTCTTGGTCAGGGAGGGAGACCCAGTACTTC. It translates to CASSSWSGRETQYF.

Comments on this clone: Other DNA sequences in the same sample also yield this CDR3. The CDR3 nucleotides read TGTGCCAGCCGGACAGGGTTCTATGGCTACACCTTC. Its translation: CASRTGFYGYTF. The chain recombines TRBV6-5 with TRBJ1-2; 8 bases are a match to TRBD1. Trimming removed 8 bases from V and 4 bases from J; junction bases left unmatched: 3. Germline CDR1 and CDR2: MNHEY and SVGAGI. This CDR3 comprises 12 residues.

The chain joins TRBV6-1 to TRBJ2-5; a possible D gene is TRBD2 (6 bases). V was trimmed by 6 bases and J by 5 bases, leaving 13 bases between them. The germline gives CDR1 MNHNS, CDR2 SASEGT. This CDR3 spans 13 amino acids. This CDR3 is CASSSGEGETQYF. As DNA, the CDR3 is TGTGCCAGCAGCTCGGGAGAAGGGGAGACCCAGTACTTC.

This clone was seen only a few times. The chain carries TRBV4-3 and TRBJ2-3, with a tentative D call TRBD2 (6 bases). CDR3 length: 13 residues. The V gene lost 6 bases and the J gene lost 1 base, with 8 bases spanning the gap. CDR1 and CDR2 (germline): LGHNA, YSLEER. The CDR3 DNA is TGCGCCAGCAGTCCGGGAGGCACAGATACGCAGTATTTT. It translates to CASSPGGTDTQYF.

CDR3 nucleotide sequence: TGTGCCAGCAGTGAAGCTGGAACAGGGTATACAGATACGCAGTATTTT. Its translation: CASSEAGTGYTDTQYF. The V gene is TRBV6-1, the J gene TRBJ2-3; possibly TRBD1 for D (6 bases). CDR1 and CDR2 (germline): MNHNS, SASEGT. The V gene lost 0 bases and the J gene lost 3 bases, with 13 bases spanning the gap. This CDR3 has 16 residues.

This clone was observed a few times. This sequence joins TRBV19 and TRBJ2-5, with TRBD1 identical over 8 bases. CDR1 and CDR2 (germline): LNHDA, SQIVND (reference sequence). V gave up 9 bases and J gave up 1 base; unmatched junction bases: 13. The CDR3 has 16 residues. The CDR3, as DNA: TGTGCCAGCCAAGACAGGGGAAGAGGAACCCAAGAGACCCAGTACTTC. It translates to CASQDRGRGTQETQYF.

This clone appeared a few times. The chain couples TRBV29-1 to TRBJ2-5; 9 bases are shared with TRBD1. The CDR3 has 15 amino acids. CDR1 is SQVTM and CDR2 is ANQGSEA in the germline V gene. V shed 4 bases and J 5 bases; nucleotides not matched to a gene: 11. CDR3 residues: CSVGGQGPSKETQYF. In nucleotides, the CDR3 is TGCAGCGTTGGGGGACAGGGCCCTTCCAAGGAGACCCAGTACTTC.

This clone has only a few counts. The chain joins TRBV4-3 to TRBJ2-1; no reliable D call. Germline lookup yields CDR1 LGHNA and CDR2 YSLEER. This CDR3 spans 14 amino acids. With 4 bases removed from V and 2 bases from J, the gap between germline ends came to 9 bases. In DNA, the CDR3 is TGCGCCAGCAGCCGTACCGATACCTACAATGAGCAGTTCTTC. Protein: CASSRTDTYNEQFF.

The chain recombines TRBV13 with TRBJ1-4, with TRBD1 as a possible D gene (5 bases). Germline CDR1 PRHDT, CDR2 FYEKMQ (reference sequence). V was cut by 4 bases and J by 12 bases, with 18 bases left in between. The CDR3 is made up of 14 amino acids. This CDR3 is CASSSGGRPRELFF. For the CDR3, the DNA is TGTGCCAGCAGCTCCGGGGGAAGGCCCCGCGAACTGTTTTTT. The variable domain in full, completed from reference TRBV13 and TRBJ1-4, reads AAGVIQSPRHLIKEKRETATLKCYPIPRHDTVYWYQQGPGQDPQFLISFYEKMQSDKGSIPDRFSAQQFSDYHSELNMSSLELGDSALYFCASSSGGRPRELFFGSGTQLSVL.

This clone was seen more than once but under ten times. The chain uses TRBV18 and TRBJ2-1, with D uncertain. The V and J ends lost 3 bases and 11 bases respectively, with 17 bases between them. CDR1 is KGHSH and CDR2 is LQKENI in the germline V gene. The CDR3 has 14 residues. The CDR3 region is CASSPEPTGGKQFF. CDR3 bases: TGTGCCAGCTCACCCGAACCGACGGGTGGAAAGCAGTTCTTC.

This clone occurred once. V gene TRBV7-2 combines with J gene TRBJ1-1; TRBD1 matches at 10 bases. The CDR3 is made up of 13 amino acids. The germline gives CDR1 SGHTA, CDR2 FQGNSA. The ends lost 8 bases at V and 6 bases at J; junction bases unmatched: 6. CDR3 bases: TGTGCCAGCGCGATCGGACAGGGGGCTGAAGCTTTCTTT. Encoded protein: CASAIGQGAEAFF.

The chain couples TRBV2 to TRBJ2-7; D possibly uses TRBD1 or TRBD2 (5 bases each). V was trimmed by 6 bases and J by 5 bases, leaving 14 bases between them. The CDR3 totals 13 residues. From germline, CDR1 is SNHLY and CDR2 FYNNEI. CDR3 region: CASSKGPYDEQYF. In DNA, the CDR3 is TGTGCCAGCAGCAAGGGACCGTACGACGAGCAGTACTTC.

A few counts support this clone. The chain couples TRBV7-2 to TRBJ1-2, with D possibly TRBD1 on 5 matching bases. The CDR3 runs to 15 residues. V lost 3 bases to trimming and J lost 3 bases, with 14 bases between them. The germline V gene has CDR1 SGHTA and CDR2 FQGNSA. CDR3 in amino acids: CASSFPPQGDYGYTF. CDR3 sequence (DNA): TGTGCCAGCAGCTTCCCACCTCAGGGTGACTATGGCTACACCTTC.

For the CDR3, the DNA is TGTGCCAGCAGCCCCGCCGAAACAGATACGCAGTATTTT. This translates into CASSPAETDTQYF. V gene TRBV7-2 combines with J gene TRBJ2-3, with D hard to call. Germline lookup yields CDR1 SGHTA and CDR2 FQGNSA. CDR3 length equals 13 residues. V was clipped by 5 bases and J by 3 bases, with 9 bases between them.

The CDR3 sequence is CASSYSHPDYGYTF. The CDR3 coding sequence is TGTGCCAGCAGTTACTCGCACCCCGACTATGGCTACACCTTC. This rearrangement joins TRBV6-5 to TRBJ1-2; D not certain. The CDR3 length is 14 residues. V lost 0 bases, J lost 3 bases, and 8 bases lay in between. Germline CDR1 is MNHEY and CDR2 is SVGAGI.

Regarding this clone: This could be a read error, since a much larger clone is one nucleotide away. This rearrangement joins TRBV7-9 to TRBJ2-5, with D uncertain. The CDR3 is made up of 14 amino acids. Looked up from germline, CDR1 is SEHNR and CDR2 is FQNEAQ (reference sequence). V lost 1 base and J lost 0, with 6 bases in between. CDR3 sequence (DNA): TGTGCCAGCAGCTTAGGGACCAACCAAGAGACCCAGTACTTC. Translated, it gives CASSLGTNQETQYF.

This clone was counted between two and nine times. This chain links TRBV29-1 with TRBJ2-7; 11 positions agree with TRBD2. The J segment lost 4 bases and the V segment lost 7 bases, leaving 6 bases of the junction unmatched. Germline CDR1 SQVTM, CDR2 ANQGSEA. This CDR3 has 13 residues. Here the CDR3 reads CSGNSGGAYEQYF. The CDR3 DNA reads as TGCAGCGGGAATAGCGGGGGGGCGTACGAGCAGTACTTC.